This is a list of T cell receptor beta chains from one sample in a study of cytotoxic CD8 clonotypes in ibrutinib-treated CLL. Produced via immunoSEQ multiplex PCR; TCRdb's table is partial and in-frame only. Among about 9,400 clones listed, around 63% were seen once. The sample here was PBMCs, taken before ibrutinib treatment. Source of these receptors: a human donor with chronic lymphocytic leukemia. CDR3s include the opening cysteine and the closing phenylalanine or tryptophan. A D gene is named only where the DNA matches it firmly. Size is stated for part of the rows, as once, few or many counts, or as a class when the clone is expanded.

TRBV19,NA,TRBD1,TRBJ2-7,CASSMSGGRNYEQYF,TGTGCCAGTAGTATGTCAGGGGGACGGAATTACGAGCAGTACTTC
TRBV5-3,NA,TRBD1,TRBJ1-1,CARSPPDRGATEAFF,TGTGCCAGAAGCCCCCCGGACAGGGGAGCGACTGAAGCTTTCTTT
TRBV11-2,NA,TRBD2,TRBJ2-1,CASSLTRRSLAGARDEQFF,TGTGCCAGCAGCTTAACCCGCCGTTCCCTAGCGGGAGCTAGGGATGAGCAGTTCTTC
TRBV6-1,medium-sized,NA,TRBJ1-5,CAGSSKPGSQPQHF,TGTGCAGGGTCATCCAAGCCTGGGAGTCAGCCCCAGCATTTT
TRBV30,NA,TRBD2,TRBJ2-3,CAWATAGSDTQYF,TGTGCCTGGGCGACAGCGGGGTCAGATACGCAGTATTTT
TRBV4-1,NA,TRBD1,TRBJ1-2,CASSIQDREGYGYTF,TGCGCCAGCAGCATTCAGGACAGGGAGGGCTATGGCTACACCTTC
TRBV21-1,NA,NA,TRBJ1-1,CASSGGTANTEAFF,TGTGCCAGCAGCGGGGGGACCGCGAACACTGAAGCTTTCTTT
TRBV13,NA,NA,TRBJ2-7,CASSLGVSYEQYF,TGTGCCAGCAGCTTAGGGGTTTCCTACGAGCAGTACTTC
TRBV27,NA,NA,TRBJ1-5,CASSFKGTLWGRGNQPQHF,TGTGCCAGCAGTTTTAAGGGGACTCTATGGGGGCGAGGCAATCAGCCCCAGCATTTT
TRBV2,NA,NA,TRBJ1-1,CASSEGAVEAFF,TGTGCCAGCAGTGAGGGGGCGGTCGAAGCTTTCTTT
TRBV7-9,NA,TRBD2,TRBJ2-7,CASSSDSGAVPMEQYF,TGTGCCAGCAGCTCGGATAGCGGGGCGGTCCCTATGGAGCAGTACTTC
TRBV28,few,TRBD1,TRBJ1-5,CASRERGHQGVFQPQHF,TGTGCCAGCAGGGAAAGGGGCCATCAGGGGGTGTTTCAGCCCCAGCATTTT
TRBV5-1,few,TRBD2,TRBJ2-1,CASSLSAGGSRSYNEQFF,TGCGCCAGCAGCTTGTCTGCGGGAGGTTCGCGGTCGTACAATGAGCAGTTCTTC
TRBV10-3,NA,NA,TRBJ2-3,CAISETWGGLDTQYF,TGTGCCATCAGTGAAACGTGGGGAGGACTAGATACGCAGTATTTT
TRBV21-1,NA,NA,TRBJ1-5,CASYGTGGNYYSNQPQHF,TGTGCCAGTTACGGGACAGGGGGGAACTACTATAGCAATCAGCCCCAGCATTTT
TRBV5-1,NA,TRBD2,TRBJ2-3,CASSTGLAMTDTQYF,TGCGCCAGCAGCACGGGACTAGCGATGACAGATACGCAGTATTTT
TRBV5-4,NA,TRBD2,TRBJ2-7,CASSPTSGEQYF,TGTGCCAGCAGCCCGACTAGCGGGGAGCAGTACTTC
TRBV10-3,NA,NA,TRBJ2-5,CAISRGGGETQYF,TGTGCCATCAGTAGGGGAGGTGGGGAGACCCAGTACTTC
TRBV7-9,few,NA,TRBJ1-5,CASSPHNSGQPQHF,TGTGCCAGCAGCCCGCATAATTCGGGTCAGCCCCAGCATTTT
TRBV30,NA,NA,TRBJ2-4,CAWSVKGYNIQYF,TGTGCCTGGAGTGTAAAGGGTTACAACATTCAGTACTTC
TRBV29-1,NA,TRBD2,TRBJ2-5,CSVVILAGAGSETQYF,TGCAGCGTTGTTATCCTAGCGGGAGCAGGGTCGGAGACCCAGTACTTC
TRBV5-4,NA,TRBD1,TRBJ2-2,CASSPGQGAGTGELFF,TGTGCCAGCAGCCCGGGACAGGGGGCGGGCACCGGGGAGCTGTTTTTT
TRBV6-1,NA,NA,TRBJ2-1,CASSLQEDPYNEQFF,TGTGCCAGCAGTTTACAGGAGGACCCCTACAATGAGCAGTTCTTC
TRBV5-1,NA,NA,TRBJ2-7,CASSSLAAATYEQYF,TGCGCCAGCAGCTCGTTAGCGGCCGCCACCTACGAGCAGTACTTC
TRBV28,NA,NA,TRBJ2-1,CASSARGRSSYNEQFF,TGTGCCAGCAGTGCTCGGGGGAGGAGCTCCTACAATGAGCAGTTCTTC
TRBV7-6,NA,NA,TRBJ2-1,CASSPDGAPYNEQFF,TGTGCCAGCAGTCCCGACGGAGCCCCCTACAATGAGCAGTTCTTC
TRBV30,NA,NA,TRBJ1-1,CAWQGQTEAFF,TGTGCCTGGCAAGGACAGACTGAAGCTTTCTTT
TRBV11-3,NA,TRBD1,TRBJ2-7,CASSPGQSHEQYF,TGTGCCAGCAGCCCGGGACAGTCCCACGAGCAGTACTTC
TRBV6-6,NA,TRBD1,TRBJ1-1,CASRSTGTAEAFF,TGTGCCAGCAGATCGACAGGGACGGCTGAAGCTTTCTTT
TRBV4-1,NA,TRBD2,TRBJ2-1,CASSQPPGGRGEQFF,TGCGCCAGCAGCCAGCCACCGGGGGGGCGAGGTGAGCAGTTCTTC
TRBV4-1,NA,NA,TRBJ1-4,CASSQDWTANEKLFF,TGCGCCAGCAGCCAAGATTGGACAGCTAATGAAAAACTGTTTTTT
TRBV29-1,NA,NA,TRBJ1-1,CSGRWNTEAFF,TGCAGCGGGAGGTGGAACACTGAAGCTTTCTTT
TRBV7-4,NA,NA,TRBJ2-7,CASSPGRGGAPYEQYF,TGTGCCAGCAGCCCAGGCCGAGGGGGGGCCCCCTACGAGCAGTACTTC
TRBV5-1,NA,NA,TRBJ1-4,CASSLGGWENEKLFF,TGCGCCAGCAGCTTGGGAGGGTGGGAAAATGAAAAACTGTTTTTT
TRBV5-4,NA,NA,TRBJ2-5,CASSPRTEEETQYF,TGTGCCAGCAGCCCCAGGACTGAAGAAGAGACCCAGTACTTC
TRBV29-1,NA,TRBD2,TRBJ2-7,CSVEVPGGRRGTYEQYF,TGCAGCGTTGAAGTACCGGGAGGACGGCGGGGGACCTACGAGCAGTACTTC
TRBV28,few,NA,TRBJ1-2,CASRDSLYGYTF,TGTGCCAGCAGGGACTCCCTCTATGGCTACACCTTC
TRBV30,NA,NA,TRBJ2-7,CASWDRRGGTYEQYF,TGTGCCTCTTGGGACAGGAGGGGGGGGACCTACGAGCAGTACTTC
TRBV25-1,NA,NA,TRBJ2-7,CASNLGTLSSYEQYF,TGTGCCAGCAATCTGGGCACCTTGAGCTCCTACGAGCAGTACTTC
TRBV9,NA,TRBD1,TRBJ2-7,CASSVAGTGEYEQYF,TGTGCCAGCAGCGTCGCCGGGACAGGGGAATACGAGCAGTACTTC
TRBV6-1,few,TRBD1,TRBJ1-2,CASRTGEVYGYTF,TGTGCCAGCAGGACAGGGGAGGTCTATGGCTACACCTTC
TRBV5-1,NA,NA,TRBJ1-2,CASSPSIEGGGGYTF,TGCGCCAGCAGCCCCTCCATCGAGGGAGGAGGTGGCTACACCTTC
TRBV18,few,NA,TRBJ1-6,CASSQGIMDNSPLHF,TGTGCCAGCTCACAGGGGATCATGGATAATTCACCCCTCCACTTT